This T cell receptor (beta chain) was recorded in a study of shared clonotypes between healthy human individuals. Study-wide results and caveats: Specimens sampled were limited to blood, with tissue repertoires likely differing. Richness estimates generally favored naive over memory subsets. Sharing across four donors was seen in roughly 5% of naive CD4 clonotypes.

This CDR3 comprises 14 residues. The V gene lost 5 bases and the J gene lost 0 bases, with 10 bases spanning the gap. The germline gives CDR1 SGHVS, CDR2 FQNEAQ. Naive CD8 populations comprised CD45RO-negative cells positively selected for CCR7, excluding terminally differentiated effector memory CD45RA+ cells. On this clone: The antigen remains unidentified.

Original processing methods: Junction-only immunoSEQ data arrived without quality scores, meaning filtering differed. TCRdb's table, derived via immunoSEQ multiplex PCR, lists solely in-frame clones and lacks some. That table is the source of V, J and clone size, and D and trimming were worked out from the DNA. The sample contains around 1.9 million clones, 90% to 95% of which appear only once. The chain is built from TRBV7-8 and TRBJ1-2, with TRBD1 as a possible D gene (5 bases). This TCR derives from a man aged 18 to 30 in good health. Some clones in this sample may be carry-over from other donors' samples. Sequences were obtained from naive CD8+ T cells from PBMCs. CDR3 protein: CASSPGETNYGYTF. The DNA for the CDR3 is TGTGCCAGCAGCCCGGGGGAAACTAACTATGGCTACACCTTC.